This T cell receptor (beta chain) was documented in a study of CD8+CD57+ T cells in acquired aplastic anemia. Sequencing involved patients with CD8+CD57+ cell expansion previously shown by flow cytometry. The CDR3 spans 15 residues. The V and J ends lost 4 bases and 0 bases respectively, with 10 bases between them. Germline loops: CDR1 SGHNT, CDR2 YYREEE (reference sequence). CDR3 and TCR beta VDJ profiling relied on genomic DNA as the template. TCRdb itself ran the reads through MiXCR, one entry per CDR3 protein. Among about 470,000 distinct CDR3 sequences listed, around 30% were seen once. What was sequenced was sorted CD4+, CD8+, or CD8+CD57+ T cells (not recorded which) from PBMCs. This TCR was recovered from a human donor with aplastic anemia. The genes are TRBV5-4 and TRBJ1-4; D gene ambiguous. The CDR3 sequence: CASSPADTTNEKLFF. Here the CDR3 DNA reads TGTGCCAGCAGCCCTGCAGACACAACTAATGAAAAACTGTTTTTT.